These 2 T cell receptor beta chains originate from one sample sequenced in a study of cytomegalovirus exposure and HLA in healthy donors (dated by TCRdb to the late 2010s). Receptors were amplified or captured by the immunoSEQ multiplex PCR assay. A mixture of 60 forward primers for TCR Vbeta segments and 13 reverse primers for TCR Jbeta segments was used in the multiplex PCR. TCRdb provides this immuneACCESS table in a form limited to in-frame rearrangements. Some clones are lacking; in checked studies, under half of them reflect an unresolved V gene, and why the rest are absent is not known. In all, the sample holds over 110,000 clones, and over 75% of those were seen once. The ten largest clonotypes hold less than 3% of the sample. The sequencing sample was made of PBMCs. The receptors were gathered from a male donor in good health and CMV-seronegative.

The rearrangement joins TRBV7-2 to TRBJ2-2, with a possible D match to TRBD2 (6 bases). Germline CDR1 reads SGHTA; CDR2 reads FQGNSA. This CDR3 has 15 residues. V was shortened by 3 bases and J by 0 bases, with 8 bases between the two germline ends. CDR3 amino acids: CASSLGGTNTGELFF. Here the CDR3 DNA reads TGTGCCAGCAGCTTGGGCGGGACGAACACCGGGGAGCTGTTTTTT.

The V and J genes are TRBV19 and TRBJ1-3; 8 positions agree with TRBD1. Looked up from germline, CDR1 is LNHDA and CDR2 is SQIVND (reference sequence). V lost 5 bases to trimming and J lost 4 bases; unmatched junction nucleotides: 4. This CDR3 has 14 residues. In nucleotides, the CDR3 is TGTGCCAGTAGTGTGACAGGGGCGGGAAACACCATATATTTT. Its translation is CASSVTGAGNTIYF.